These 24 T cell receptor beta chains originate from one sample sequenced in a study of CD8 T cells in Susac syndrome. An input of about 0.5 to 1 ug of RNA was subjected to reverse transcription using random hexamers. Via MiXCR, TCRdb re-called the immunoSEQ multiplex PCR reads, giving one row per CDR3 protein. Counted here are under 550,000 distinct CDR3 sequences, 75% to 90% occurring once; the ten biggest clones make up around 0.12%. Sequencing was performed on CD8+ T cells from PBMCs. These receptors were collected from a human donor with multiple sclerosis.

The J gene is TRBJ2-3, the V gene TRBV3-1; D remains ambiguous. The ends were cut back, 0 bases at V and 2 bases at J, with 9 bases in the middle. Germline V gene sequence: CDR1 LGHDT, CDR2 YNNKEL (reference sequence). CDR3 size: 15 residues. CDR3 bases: TGTGCCAGCAGCCAAGAAACCCGGATCACAGATACGCAGTATTTT. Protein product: CASSQETRITDTQYF.

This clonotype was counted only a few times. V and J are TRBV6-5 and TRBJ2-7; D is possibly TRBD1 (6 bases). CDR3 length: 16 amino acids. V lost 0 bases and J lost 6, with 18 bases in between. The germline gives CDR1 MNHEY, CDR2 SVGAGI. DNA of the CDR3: TGTGCCAGCAGTTACTCATCAGGGGAATGGGGCCGCGAGCAGTACTTC. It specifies CASSYSSGEWGREQYF.

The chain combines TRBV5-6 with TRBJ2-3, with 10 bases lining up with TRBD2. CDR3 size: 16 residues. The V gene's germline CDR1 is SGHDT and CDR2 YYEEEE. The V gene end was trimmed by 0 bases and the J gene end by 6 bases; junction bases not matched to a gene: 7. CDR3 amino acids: CASSLGSGGAMDTQYF. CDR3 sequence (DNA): TGTGCCAGCAGCTTGGGGAGCGGGGGGGCCATGGATACGCAGTATTTT. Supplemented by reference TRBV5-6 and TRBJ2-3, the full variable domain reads DAGVTQSPTHLIKTRGQQVTLRCSPKSGHDTVSWYQQALGQGPQFIFQYYEEEERQRGNFPDRFSGHQFPNYSSELNVNALLLGDSALYLCASSLGSGGAMDTQYFGPGTRLTVL.

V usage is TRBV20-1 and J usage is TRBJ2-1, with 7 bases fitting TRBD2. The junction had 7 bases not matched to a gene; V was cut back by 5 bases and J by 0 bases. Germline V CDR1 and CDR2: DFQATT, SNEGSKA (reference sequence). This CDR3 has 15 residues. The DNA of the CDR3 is TGCAGTGCTTCGGGAGGCCTGAGCTCCTACAATGAGCAGTTCTTC. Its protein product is CSASGGLSSYNEQFF.

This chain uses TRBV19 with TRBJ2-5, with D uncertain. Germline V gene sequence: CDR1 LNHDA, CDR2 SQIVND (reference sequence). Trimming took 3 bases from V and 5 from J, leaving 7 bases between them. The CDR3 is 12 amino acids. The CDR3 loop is CASSIAGETQYF. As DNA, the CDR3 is TGTGCCAGTAGTATCGCCGGGGAGACCCAGTACTTC.

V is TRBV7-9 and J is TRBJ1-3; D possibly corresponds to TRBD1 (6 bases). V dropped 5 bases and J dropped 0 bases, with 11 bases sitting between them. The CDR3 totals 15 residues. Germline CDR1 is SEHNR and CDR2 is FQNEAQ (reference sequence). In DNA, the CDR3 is TGTGCCAGCAGCGCTCAGACAGGCTCTGGAAACACCATATATTTT. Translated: CASSAQTGSGNTIYF.

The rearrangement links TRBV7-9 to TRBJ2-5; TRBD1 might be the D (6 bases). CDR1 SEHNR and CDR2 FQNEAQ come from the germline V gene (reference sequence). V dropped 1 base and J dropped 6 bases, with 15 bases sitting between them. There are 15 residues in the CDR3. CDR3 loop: CASSLGQGLKKTQYF. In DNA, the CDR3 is TGTGCCAGCAGCTTAGGGCAGGGGTTAAAGAAGACCCAGTACTTC.

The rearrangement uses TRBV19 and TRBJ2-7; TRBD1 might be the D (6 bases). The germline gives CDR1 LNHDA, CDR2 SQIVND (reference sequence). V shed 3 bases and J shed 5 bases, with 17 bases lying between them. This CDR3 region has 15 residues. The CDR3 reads CASSMSAGVRHEQYF. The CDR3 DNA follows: TGTGCCAGTAGTATGTCGGCAGGGGTAAGGCACGAGCAGTACTTC. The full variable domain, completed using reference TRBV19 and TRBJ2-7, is DGGITQSPKYLFRKEGQNVTLSCEQNLNHDAMYWYRQDPGQGLRLIYYSQIVNDFQKGDIAEGYSVSREKKESFPLTVTSAQKNPTAFYLCASSMSAGVRHEQYFGPGTRLTVT.

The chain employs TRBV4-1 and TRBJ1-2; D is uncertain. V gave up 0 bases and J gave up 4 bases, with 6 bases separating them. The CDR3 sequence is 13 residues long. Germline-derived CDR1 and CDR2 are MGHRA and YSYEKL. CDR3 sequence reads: CASSQEDTYGYTF. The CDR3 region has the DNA TGCGCCAGCAGCCAAGAAGACACCTATGGCTACACCTTC.

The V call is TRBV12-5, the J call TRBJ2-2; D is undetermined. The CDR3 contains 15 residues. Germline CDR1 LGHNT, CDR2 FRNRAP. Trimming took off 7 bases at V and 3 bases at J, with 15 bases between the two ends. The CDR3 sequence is CASAISEAHTGELFF. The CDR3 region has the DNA TGTGCTAGTGCAATAAGCGAGGCACACACCGGGGAGCTGTTTTTT.

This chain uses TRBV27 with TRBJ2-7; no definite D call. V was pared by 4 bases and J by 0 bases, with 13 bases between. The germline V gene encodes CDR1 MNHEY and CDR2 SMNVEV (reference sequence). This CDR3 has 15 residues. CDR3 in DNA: TGTGCCAGCAGTTCCGACTTGACGATCTCCTACGAGCAGTACTTC. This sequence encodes CASSSDLTISYEQYF.

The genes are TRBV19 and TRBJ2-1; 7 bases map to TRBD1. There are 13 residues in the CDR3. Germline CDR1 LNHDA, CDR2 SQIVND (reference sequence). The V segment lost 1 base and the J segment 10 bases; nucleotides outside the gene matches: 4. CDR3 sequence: CASSIVGTVEQFF. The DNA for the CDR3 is TGTGCCAGTAGTATAGTAGGGACAGTCGAGCAGTTCTTC.

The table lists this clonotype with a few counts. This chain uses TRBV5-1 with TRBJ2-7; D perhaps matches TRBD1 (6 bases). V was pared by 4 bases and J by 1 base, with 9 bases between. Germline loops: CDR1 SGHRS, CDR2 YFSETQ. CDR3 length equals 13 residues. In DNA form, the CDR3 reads TGCGCCAGCAGCCGGACAGCATCCTACGAGCAGTACTTC. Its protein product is CASSRTASYEQYF.

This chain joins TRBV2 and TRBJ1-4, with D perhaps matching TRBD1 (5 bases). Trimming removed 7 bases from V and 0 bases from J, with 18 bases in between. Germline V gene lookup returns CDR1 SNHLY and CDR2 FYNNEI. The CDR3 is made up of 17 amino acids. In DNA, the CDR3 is TGTGCCAGCAATGGGAGGGACGGAGATGCAACTAATGAAAAACTGTTTTTT. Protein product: CASNGRDGDATNEKLFF. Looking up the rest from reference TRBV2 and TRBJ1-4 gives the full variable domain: EPEVTQTPSHQVTQMGQEVILRCVPISNHLYFYWYRQILGQKVEFLVSFYNNEISEKSEIFDDQFSVERPDGSNFTLKIRSTKLEDSAMYFCASNGRDGDATNEKLFFGSGTQLSVL.

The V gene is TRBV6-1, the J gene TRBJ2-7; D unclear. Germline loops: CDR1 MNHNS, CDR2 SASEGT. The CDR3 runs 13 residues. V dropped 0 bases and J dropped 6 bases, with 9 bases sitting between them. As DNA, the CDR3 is TGTGCCAGCAGTGAAGCGCTGAAGCCCGAGCAGTACTTC. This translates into CASSEALKPEQYF.

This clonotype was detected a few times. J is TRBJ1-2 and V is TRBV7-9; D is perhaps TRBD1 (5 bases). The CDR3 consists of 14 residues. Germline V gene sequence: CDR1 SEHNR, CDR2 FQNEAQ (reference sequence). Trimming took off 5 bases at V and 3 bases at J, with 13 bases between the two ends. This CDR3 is CASSGPGGYYGYTF. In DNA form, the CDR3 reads TGTGCCAGCAGCGGGCCCGGGGGTTACTATGGCTACACCTTC.

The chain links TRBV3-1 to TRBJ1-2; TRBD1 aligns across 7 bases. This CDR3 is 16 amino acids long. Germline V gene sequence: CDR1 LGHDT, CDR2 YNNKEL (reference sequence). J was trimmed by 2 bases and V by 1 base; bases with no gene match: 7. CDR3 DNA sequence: TGTGCCAGCAGCCAAGCAGGGGACAGATGGAACTATGGCTACACCTTC. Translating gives CASSQAGDRWNYGYTF.

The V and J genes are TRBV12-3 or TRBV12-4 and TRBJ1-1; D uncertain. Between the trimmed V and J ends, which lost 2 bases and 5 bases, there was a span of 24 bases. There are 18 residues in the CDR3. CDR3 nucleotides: TGTGCCAGCAGTTTAAGGTCATGGCTGTTCCCGGAGGATACTGAAGCTTTCTTT. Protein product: CASSLRSWLFPEDTEAFF.

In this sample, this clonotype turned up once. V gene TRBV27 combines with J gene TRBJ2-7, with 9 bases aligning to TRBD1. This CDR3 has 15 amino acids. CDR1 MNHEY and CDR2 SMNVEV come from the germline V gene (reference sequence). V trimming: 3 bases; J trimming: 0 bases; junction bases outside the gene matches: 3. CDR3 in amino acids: CASSFQTGGSYEQYF. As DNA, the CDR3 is TGTGCCAGCAGTTTCCAGACAGGGGGCTCCTACGAGCAGTACTTC.

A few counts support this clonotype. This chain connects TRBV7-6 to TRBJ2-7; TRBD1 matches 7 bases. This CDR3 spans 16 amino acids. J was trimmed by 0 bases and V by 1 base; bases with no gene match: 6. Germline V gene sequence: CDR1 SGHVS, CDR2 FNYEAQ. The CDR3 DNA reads TGTGCCAGCAGCTTAGTGTTGGGACAGAGCTCCTACGAGCAGTACTTC. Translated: CASSLVLGQSSYEQYF.

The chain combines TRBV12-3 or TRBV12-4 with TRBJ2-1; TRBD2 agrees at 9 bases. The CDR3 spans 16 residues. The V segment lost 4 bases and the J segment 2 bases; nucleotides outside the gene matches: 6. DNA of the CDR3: TGTGCCAGCAGTTCTGGGCGGGAGGGCCCCTACAATGAGCAGTTCTTC. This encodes CASSSGREGPYNEQFF.

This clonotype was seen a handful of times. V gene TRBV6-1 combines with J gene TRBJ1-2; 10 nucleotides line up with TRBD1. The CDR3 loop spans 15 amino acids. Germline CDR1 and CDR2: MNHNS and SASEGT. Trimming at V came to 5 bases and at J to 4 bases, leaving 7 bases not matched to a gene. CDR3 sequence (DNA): TGTGCCAGCAGTCCCCCACGGGACAGGGGCTATGGCTACACCTTC. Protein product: CASSPPRDRGYGYTF.

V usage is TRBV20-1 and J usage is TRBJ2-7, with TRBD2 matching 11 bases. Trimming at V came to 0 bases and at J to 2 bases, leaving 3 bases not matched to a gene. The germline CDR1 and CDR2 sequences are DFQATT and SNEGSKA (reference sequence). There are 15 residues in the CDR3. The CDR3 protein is CSARDKLAGAYEQYF. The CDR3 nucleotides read TGCAGTGCTAGAGATAAACTAGCGGGGGCCTACGAGCAGTACTTC.

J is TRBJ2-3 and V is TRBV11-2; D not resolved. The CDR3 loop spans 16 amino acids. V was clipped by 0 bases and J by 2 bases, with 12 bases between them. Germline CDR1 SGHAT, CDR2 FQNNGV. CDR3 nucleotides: TGTGCCAGCAGCTTAGATACCGGGCATCACACAGATACGCAGTATTTT. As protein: CASSLDTGHHTDTQYF. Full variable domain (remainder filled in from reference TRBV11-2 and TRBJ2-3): EAGVAQSPRYKIIEKRQSVAFWCNPISGHATLYWYQQILGQGPKLLIQFQNNGVVDDSQLPKDRFSAERLKGVDSTLKIQPAKLEDSAVYLCASSLDTGHHTDTQYFGPGTRLTVL.